The 30 T cell receptor beta chains below come from one sample, sequenced in a study of blood T cell repertoires in COVID-19. This table comes from immunoSEQ multiplex PCR, and its TCRdb copy is limited to in-frame clones, with some not included. The data hold tens of thousands of clones, with approximately 78% observed a single time. Sequencing was done on a sample of peripheral blood. The receptors shown here come from a man aged 60 to 75 with acute or convalescent COVID-19.

This clone has a handful of counts. The rearrangement uses TRBV4-3 and TRBJ2-3, with 9 bases fitting TRBD2. The V and J ends lost 1 base and 0 bases, in that order; junction bases with no gene match: 5. The CDR3 is made up of 17 amino acids. Germline V lookup: CDR1 LGHNA, CDR2 YSLEER. CDR3 sequence: CASSQGSSGASTDTQYF. The CDR3 region has the DNA TGCGCCAGCAGCCAAGGTTCTAGCGGGGCGAGCACAGATACGCAGTATTTT.

The chain has TRBV6-2 or TRBV6-3 and TRBJ1-1; D call uncertain. Trimming cost V 6 bases and J 2 bases, with 7 bases left between them. The germline V gene encodes CDR1 MNHEY and CDR2 SVGEGT. The CDR3 covers 12 residues. The DNA for the CDR3 is TGTGCCAGCAGCCTGCGAAACACTGAAGCTTTCTTT. Translation: CASSLRNTEAFF.

This clone appeared a single time. The chain links TRBV27 to TRBJ2-7; maybe TRBD1 (6 bases). Germline CDR1 reads MNHEY; CDR2 reads SMNVEV (reference sequence). Between the trimmed V and J ends, which lost 8 bases and 3 bases, there was a span of 14 bases. The CDR3 covers 13 residues. The CDR3 bases are TGTGCCAGCCGGGCAGGGGACCTCTACGAGCAGTACTTC. Translating it yields CASRAGDLYEQYF.

J is TRBJ1-2 and V is TRBV29-1; tentatively, D is TRBD1 (6 bases). Germline V lookup: CDR1 SQVTM, CDR2 ANQGSEA. V lost 2 bases and J lost 4, with 11 bases in between. The CDR3 runs 13 residues. As DNA, the CDR3 is TGCAGCGTTGAAAACAGGGTATTCTATGGCTACACCTTC. It yields the protein CSVENRVFYGYTF.

The rearrangement uses TRBV12-5 and TRBJ1-2; 7 bases line up with TRBD1. The J segment lost 4 bases and the V segment lost 7 bases, leaving 3 bases of the junction unmatched. Germline lookup yields CDR1 LGHNT and CDR2 FRNRAP. The CDR3 runs 12 residues. The CDR3 loop reads CASVGTVYGYTF. The CDR3 region has the DNA TGTGCTAGTGTCGGGACAGTCTATGGCTACACCTTC.

Concerning this clone: Relative to the germline gene, one junction end is altered; a read error may explain this. The CDR3 nucleotides read TGTGCCAGCAGCTTTACAGGGGCCCACTATCATTCACCCCTCCACTTT. Translation: CASSFTGAHYHSPLHF. The J gene is TRBJ1-6, the V gene TRBV7-2, with 7 bases that match TRBD1. Germline V gives CDR1 SGHTA, CDR2 FQGNSA. The CDR3 has 16 amino acids. Full variable domain (rest looked up from reference TRBV7-2 and TRBJ1-6): GAGVSQSPSNKVTEKGKDVELRCDPISGHTALYWYRQSLGQGLEFLIYFQGNSAPDKSGLPSDRFSAERTGGSVSTLTIQRTQQEDSAVYLCASSFTGAHYHSPLHFGNGTRLTVT.

A few counts support this clone. The chain has TRBV7-2 and TRBJ2-1; D not resolved. The germline V gene has CDR1 SGHTA and CDR2 FQGNSA. The CDR3 covers 13 residues. The V and J ends lost 2 bases and 8 bases respectively, with 10 bases between them. In nucleotides, the CDR3 is TGTGCCAGCAGCTTAAGTTCCCGGGATGAGCAGTTCTTC. Translated, it gives CASSLSSRDEQFF.

The chain carries TRBV6-5 and TRBJ1-1; TRBD1 aligns across 11 bases. V gave up 6 bases and J gave up 4 bases; unmatched junction bases: 4. In germline, CDR1 is MNHEY, CDR2 SVGAGI. The CDR3 consists of 14 residues. Here the CDR3 DNA reads TGTGCCAGCAGGTGGACAGGGGGCGGCACTGAAGCTTTCTTT. It specifies CASRWTGGGTEAFF.

This clone showed up just a few times. The rearrangement links TRBV7-2 to TRBJ2-7; TRBD2 aligns across 10 bases. J lost 4 bases, V lost 5 bases, and 8 bases had no gene match. CDR1 is SGHTA and CDR2 is FQGNSA in the germline V gene. This CDR3 has 15 residues. CDR3 bases: TGTGCCAGCAGCCCCGCTAGCGGGAGCAGGTACGAGCAGTACTTC. Residues: CASSPASGSRYEQYF.

The chain links TRBV12-3 or TRBV12-4 to TRBJ1-1, with D possibly being TRBD1 (6 bases). V lost 9 bases, J lost 6 bases, and 17 bases lay in between. The CDR3 totals 13 residues. CDR3 DNA sequence: TGTGCCAGTATGAACTACAGGGACGCTGAAGCTTTCTTT. It yields the protein CASMNYRDAEAFF.

The CDR3 loop reads CASSPRTTGNRYEQYF. CDR3 bases: TGTGCCAGCAGCCCACGAACGACAGGGAATCGCTACGAGCAGTACTTC. This sequence joins TRBV5-6 and TRBJ2-7, with 7 bases lining up with TRBD1. The CDR3 has 16 amino acids. V shed 4 bases and J 3 bases; nucleotides not matched to a gene: 13. Germline loops: CDR1 SGHDT, CDR2 YYEEEE.

The chain has TRBV7-8 and TRBJ2-4; 8 bases line up with TRBD2. The CDR3 is 15 amino acids. Trimming took 5 bases from V and 8 from J; bases not matched to a gene: 11. The germline V gene has CDR1 SGHVS and CDR2 FQNEAQ. This CDR3 reads CASSPGTSDRYIQYF. The CDR3, as DNA: TGTGCCAGCAGCCCCGGGACTAGTGATCGGTACATTCAGTACTTC.

J is TRBJ1-6 and V is TRBV4-3; D possibly corresponds to TRBD1 (5 bases). Trimming took off 0 bases at V and 10 bases at J, with 13 bases between the two ends. The CDR3 covers 15 residues. Looked up from germline, CDR1 is LGHNA and CDR2 is YSLEER. The CDR3 protein is CASSQDVVGRSPLHF. The CDR3 DNA reads TGCGCCAGCAGCCAAGATGTTGTGGGGCGGTCACCCCTCCACTTT.

The rearrangement uses TRBV7-9 and TRBJ1-6; no firm D call. The CDR3 length is 16 residues. Trimming shortened V by 4 bases and J by 5 bases, and 15 bases separated the two germline ends. Germline-derived CDR1 and CDR2 are SEHNR and FQNEAQ (reference sequence). The CDR3 reads CASSSTPGRDNSPLHF. The CDR3 DNA sequence: TGTGCCAGCAGCTCTACCCCCGGGCGGGATAATTCACCCCTCCACTTT. Complete variable domain (other parts from reference TRBV7-9 and TRBJ1-6): DTGVSQNPRHKITKRGQNVTFRCDPISEHNRLYWYRQTLGQGPEFLTYFQNEAQLEKSRLLSDRFSAERPKGSFSTLEIQRTEQGDSAMYLCASSSTPGRDNSPLHFGNGTRLTVT.

The chain combines TRBV15 with TRBJ2-1; the match to TRBD2 covers 8 bases. The V gene's germline CDR1 is LNHNV and CDR2 YYDKDF (reference sequence). V was pared by 0 bases and J by 3 bases, with 7 bases of the junction left unmatched. The CDR3 extends over 17 amino acids. This CDR3 is CATSRDLSAGGYNEQFF. Here the CDR3 DNA reads TGTGCCACCAGCAGAGATCTTTCGGCGGGAGGCTACAATGAGCAGTTCTTC.

The V gene is TRBV4-1, the J gene TRBJ1-3; D remains ambiguous. The CDR3 loop spans 14 amino acids. V was shortened by 3 bases and J by 3 bases, with 9 bases between the two germline ends. Germline V gene sequence: CDR1 MGHRA, CDR2 YSYEKL. The CDR3 here is CASSQGPGGNTIYF. CDR3 nucleotide sequence: TGCGCCAGCAGCCAGGGCCCAGGTGGAAACACCATATATTTT.

The V call is TRBV28, the J call TRBJ1-1; TRBD1 might be the D (5 bases). Trimming stripped 6 bases from V and 0 bases from J, with 17 bases between. This CDR3 is built from 16 residues. Per the germline V gene, CDR1 is MDHEN and CDR2 is SYDVKM. CDR3 amino acids: CASRRSGKTLNTEAFF. CDR3 nucleotide sequence: TGTGCCAGCAGGCGTTCAGGGAAGACCTTGAACACTGAAGCTTTCTTT.

The chain combines TRBV6-5 with TRBJ1-2; tentatively, D is TRBD1 (5 bases). Trimming shortened V by 0 bases and J by 2 bases, and 7 bases separated the two germline ends. Germline-derived CDR1 and CDR2 are MNHEY and SVGAGI. This CDR3 has 14 residues. CDR3 region: CASSYSTANYGYTF. The CDR3 coding sequence is TGTGCCAGCAGTTACTCGACAGCCAACTATGGCTACACCTTC.

V usage is TRBV6-2 or TRBV6-3 and J usage is TRBJ1-5; TRBD1 might be the D (6 bases). This CDR3 comprises 16 residues. Germline values: CDR1 MNHEY, CDR2 SVGEGT. Trimming left V 4 bases short and J 4 bases short, with 17 bases between. The CDR3 nucleotides read TGTGCCAGCAGTTTCGGGACAATTGAAAGGAATCAGCCCCAGCATTTT. It yields the protein CASSFGTIERNQPQHF.

This chain connects TRBV19 to TRBJ2-3, with a possible D match to TRBD2 (6 bases). Germline V gives CDR1 LNHDA, CDR2 SQIVND (reference sequence). V was shortened by 3 bases and J by 2 bases, with 12 bases between the two germline ends. This CDR3 is built from 15 residues. CDR3 amino acids: CASSISGGPTDTQYF. CDR3 DNA sequence: TGTGCCAGTAGTATTAGCGGAGGACCCACAGATACGCAGTATTTT.

This sequence joins TRBV9 and TRBJ2-2; D is unresolved. The CDR3 has 13 residues. Looked up from germline, CDR1 is SGDLS and CDR2 is YYNGEE. V was trimmed by 0 bases and J by 7 bases, leaving 7 bases between them. In nucleotides, the CDR3 is TGTGCCAGCAGCGTAGGTGTCGGCGGGGAGCTGTTTTTT. This codes for CASSVGVGGELFF.

The rearrangement links TRBV9 to TRBJ1-2, with D perhaps matching TRBD1 (6 bases). The CDR3 extends over 13 amino acids. The germline gives CDR1 SGDLS, CDR2 YYNGEE. V was cut by 3 bases and J by 4 bases, with 10 bases left in between. The CDR3 here is CASSGTGFYGYTF. Written as DNA, the CDR3 is TGTGCCAGCAGCGGCACAGGGTTCTATGGCTACACCTTC.

CDR3 in DNA: TGTGCCAGCAGTTACTCCCGGGGAGGTGGGACTGAAGCTTTCTTT. Its protein product is CASSYSRGGGTEAFF. V gene TRBV6-5 combines with J gene TRBJ1-1, with D hard to call. Germline CDR1 MNHEY, CDR2 SVGAGI. Trimming pared 0 bases from V and 5 bases from J, leaving 13 bases between. The CDR3 covers 15 residues.

The rearrangement joins TRBV5-8 to TRBJ2-5; 14 nucleotides line up with TRBD2. V lost 0 bases and J lost 4; bases outside the gene matches: 5. Looked up from germline, CDR1 is SGHTS and CDR2 is YDEGEE. The CDR3 has 17 amino acids. The CDR3 loop is CASSLGTSGGPGETQYF. CDR3 in DNA: TGTGCCAGCAGCTTGGGGACTAGCGGGGGGCCAGGAGAGACCCAGTACTTC.

The chain has TRBV7-6 and TRBJ2-7; a weak D match, TRBD2 (7 bases). CDR1 and CDR2 from the germline V gene are SGHVS and FNYEAQ. This CDR3 has 15 residues. The ends were cut back, 1 base at V and 6 bases at J, with 16 bases in the middle. CDR3 sequence: CASSLDGGRGGEQYF. For the CDR3, the DNA is TGTGCCAGCAGCTTAGATGGGGGAAGGGGGGGCGAGCAGTACTTC.

On this clone itself: Other DNA sequences of this sample code for an identical CDR3. This sequence joins TRBV2 and TRBJ2-7; no reliable D call. V was clipped by 4 bases and J by 4 bases, with 8 bases between them. The CDR3 runs to 12 residues. Germline CDR1 reads SNHLY; CDR2 reads FYNNEI. For the CDR3, the DNA is TGTGCCAGCAGTGTATCGGGTTACGAGCAGTACTTC. Translated: CASSVSGYEQYF.

The chain carries TRBV11-2 and TRBJ2-3; D ambiguous. Between the trimmed V and J ends, which lost 1 base and 1 base, there was a span of 12 bases. Germline CDR1 reads SGHAT; CDR2 reads FQNNGV. The CDR3 totals 16 residues. CDR3 sequence: CASSLGLATGTDTQYF. In nucleotides, the CDR3 is TGTGCCAGCAGCTTAGGGTTAGCAACTGGCACAGATACGCAGTATTTT.

The chain carries TRBV6-6 and TRBJ1-1, with TRBD1 matching 7 bases. The CDR3 spans 14 residues. V was pared by 6 bases and J by 1 base, with 5 bases of the junction left unmatched. CDR1 is MNHNY and CDR2 is SVGAGI in the germline V gene (reference sequence). CDR3: CASRFDRENTEAFF. For the CDR3, the DNA is TGTGCCAGCAGATTCGACAGGGAGAACACTGAAGCTTTCTTT.

This chain joins TRBV6-5 and TRBJ1-3, with D unclear. The germline V gene encodes CDR1 MNHEY and CDR2 SVGAGI. V was cut by 2 bases and J by 0 bases, with 11 bases left in between. The CDR3 extends over 16 amino acids. The CDR3 region has the DNA TGTGCCAGCAGTTACGACCAGGCCCTCTCTGGAAACACCATATATTTT. Translated, it gives CASSYDQALSGNTIYF.

The rearrangement joins TRBV6-5 to TRBJ1-5, with D uncertain. The V end was cut by 4 bases, the J end by 2 bases, with 12 bases between. The CDR3 is 15 amino acids. The germline V gene has CDR1 MNHEY and CDR2 SVGAGI. The CDR3 DNA follows: TGTGCCAGCAGTTCCCCCGGGGATGGCAATCAGCCCCAGCATTTT. Its protein product is CASSSPGDGNQPQHF.